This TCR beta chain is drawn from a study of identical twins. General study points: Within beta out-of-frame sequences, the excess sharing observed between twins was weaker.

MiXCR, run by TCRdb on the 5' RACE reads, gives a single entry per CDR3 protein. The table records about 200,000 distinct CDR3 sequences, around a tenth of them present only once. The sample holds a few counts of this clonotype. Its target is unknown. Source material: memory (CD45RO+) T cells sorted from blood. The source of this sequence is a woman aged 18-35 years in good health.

The CDR3 DNA reads TGTGCCAGCAGCTTGGACCTCTCAGCTAACTATGGCTACACCTTC. Encoded protein: CASSLDLSANYGYTF. The J gene is TRBJ1-2, the V gene TRBV5-6; D not certain. Trimming removed 0 bases from V and 0 bases from J, with 9 bases in between. This CDR3 spans 15 amino acids. CDR1 SGHDT and CDR2 YYEEEE come from the germline V gene.